This T cell receptor (beta chain) was retrieved from a study of blood T cell repertoires in COVID-19. As for the study in general: T cells, B-cell-depleted T cells, or PBMCs provided the cDNA or gDNA that served as material.

Seattle enrolled patients during active infection and tracked them longitudinally. Authors' processing steps: Cell counts per sample came from amplifying reference gene primers. Produced via immunoSEQ multiplex PCR; TCRdb's table is partial and in-frame only. V and J calls and clone size come straight from that table; D and trimming were deduced from the DNA. The table has about 150,000 clones, 85% to 90% seen once. CDR1 is MDHEN, CDR2 SYDVKM, per germline. The V segment lost 11 bases and the J segment 5 bases; nucleotides outside the gene matches: 12. CDR3 size: 15 residues. The chain recombines TRBV28 with TRBJ2-1; 10 nucleotides line up with TRBD2. The receptor was isolated from a man in his sixties with COVID-19, enrolled during active disease. The material sequenced was peripheral blood. CDR3 amino acids: CAAKGASGGDNEQFF. For the CDR3, the DNA is TGTGCCGCAAAGGGGGCTAGCGGGGGTGACAATGAGCAGTTCTTC. Complete variable domain (other parts from reference TRBV28 and TRBJ2-1): DVKVTQSSRYLVKRTGEKVFLECVQDMDHENMFWYRQDPGLGLRLIYFSYDVKMKEKGDIPEGYSVSREKKERFSLILESASTNQTSMYLCAAKGASGGDNEQFFGPGTRLTVL.